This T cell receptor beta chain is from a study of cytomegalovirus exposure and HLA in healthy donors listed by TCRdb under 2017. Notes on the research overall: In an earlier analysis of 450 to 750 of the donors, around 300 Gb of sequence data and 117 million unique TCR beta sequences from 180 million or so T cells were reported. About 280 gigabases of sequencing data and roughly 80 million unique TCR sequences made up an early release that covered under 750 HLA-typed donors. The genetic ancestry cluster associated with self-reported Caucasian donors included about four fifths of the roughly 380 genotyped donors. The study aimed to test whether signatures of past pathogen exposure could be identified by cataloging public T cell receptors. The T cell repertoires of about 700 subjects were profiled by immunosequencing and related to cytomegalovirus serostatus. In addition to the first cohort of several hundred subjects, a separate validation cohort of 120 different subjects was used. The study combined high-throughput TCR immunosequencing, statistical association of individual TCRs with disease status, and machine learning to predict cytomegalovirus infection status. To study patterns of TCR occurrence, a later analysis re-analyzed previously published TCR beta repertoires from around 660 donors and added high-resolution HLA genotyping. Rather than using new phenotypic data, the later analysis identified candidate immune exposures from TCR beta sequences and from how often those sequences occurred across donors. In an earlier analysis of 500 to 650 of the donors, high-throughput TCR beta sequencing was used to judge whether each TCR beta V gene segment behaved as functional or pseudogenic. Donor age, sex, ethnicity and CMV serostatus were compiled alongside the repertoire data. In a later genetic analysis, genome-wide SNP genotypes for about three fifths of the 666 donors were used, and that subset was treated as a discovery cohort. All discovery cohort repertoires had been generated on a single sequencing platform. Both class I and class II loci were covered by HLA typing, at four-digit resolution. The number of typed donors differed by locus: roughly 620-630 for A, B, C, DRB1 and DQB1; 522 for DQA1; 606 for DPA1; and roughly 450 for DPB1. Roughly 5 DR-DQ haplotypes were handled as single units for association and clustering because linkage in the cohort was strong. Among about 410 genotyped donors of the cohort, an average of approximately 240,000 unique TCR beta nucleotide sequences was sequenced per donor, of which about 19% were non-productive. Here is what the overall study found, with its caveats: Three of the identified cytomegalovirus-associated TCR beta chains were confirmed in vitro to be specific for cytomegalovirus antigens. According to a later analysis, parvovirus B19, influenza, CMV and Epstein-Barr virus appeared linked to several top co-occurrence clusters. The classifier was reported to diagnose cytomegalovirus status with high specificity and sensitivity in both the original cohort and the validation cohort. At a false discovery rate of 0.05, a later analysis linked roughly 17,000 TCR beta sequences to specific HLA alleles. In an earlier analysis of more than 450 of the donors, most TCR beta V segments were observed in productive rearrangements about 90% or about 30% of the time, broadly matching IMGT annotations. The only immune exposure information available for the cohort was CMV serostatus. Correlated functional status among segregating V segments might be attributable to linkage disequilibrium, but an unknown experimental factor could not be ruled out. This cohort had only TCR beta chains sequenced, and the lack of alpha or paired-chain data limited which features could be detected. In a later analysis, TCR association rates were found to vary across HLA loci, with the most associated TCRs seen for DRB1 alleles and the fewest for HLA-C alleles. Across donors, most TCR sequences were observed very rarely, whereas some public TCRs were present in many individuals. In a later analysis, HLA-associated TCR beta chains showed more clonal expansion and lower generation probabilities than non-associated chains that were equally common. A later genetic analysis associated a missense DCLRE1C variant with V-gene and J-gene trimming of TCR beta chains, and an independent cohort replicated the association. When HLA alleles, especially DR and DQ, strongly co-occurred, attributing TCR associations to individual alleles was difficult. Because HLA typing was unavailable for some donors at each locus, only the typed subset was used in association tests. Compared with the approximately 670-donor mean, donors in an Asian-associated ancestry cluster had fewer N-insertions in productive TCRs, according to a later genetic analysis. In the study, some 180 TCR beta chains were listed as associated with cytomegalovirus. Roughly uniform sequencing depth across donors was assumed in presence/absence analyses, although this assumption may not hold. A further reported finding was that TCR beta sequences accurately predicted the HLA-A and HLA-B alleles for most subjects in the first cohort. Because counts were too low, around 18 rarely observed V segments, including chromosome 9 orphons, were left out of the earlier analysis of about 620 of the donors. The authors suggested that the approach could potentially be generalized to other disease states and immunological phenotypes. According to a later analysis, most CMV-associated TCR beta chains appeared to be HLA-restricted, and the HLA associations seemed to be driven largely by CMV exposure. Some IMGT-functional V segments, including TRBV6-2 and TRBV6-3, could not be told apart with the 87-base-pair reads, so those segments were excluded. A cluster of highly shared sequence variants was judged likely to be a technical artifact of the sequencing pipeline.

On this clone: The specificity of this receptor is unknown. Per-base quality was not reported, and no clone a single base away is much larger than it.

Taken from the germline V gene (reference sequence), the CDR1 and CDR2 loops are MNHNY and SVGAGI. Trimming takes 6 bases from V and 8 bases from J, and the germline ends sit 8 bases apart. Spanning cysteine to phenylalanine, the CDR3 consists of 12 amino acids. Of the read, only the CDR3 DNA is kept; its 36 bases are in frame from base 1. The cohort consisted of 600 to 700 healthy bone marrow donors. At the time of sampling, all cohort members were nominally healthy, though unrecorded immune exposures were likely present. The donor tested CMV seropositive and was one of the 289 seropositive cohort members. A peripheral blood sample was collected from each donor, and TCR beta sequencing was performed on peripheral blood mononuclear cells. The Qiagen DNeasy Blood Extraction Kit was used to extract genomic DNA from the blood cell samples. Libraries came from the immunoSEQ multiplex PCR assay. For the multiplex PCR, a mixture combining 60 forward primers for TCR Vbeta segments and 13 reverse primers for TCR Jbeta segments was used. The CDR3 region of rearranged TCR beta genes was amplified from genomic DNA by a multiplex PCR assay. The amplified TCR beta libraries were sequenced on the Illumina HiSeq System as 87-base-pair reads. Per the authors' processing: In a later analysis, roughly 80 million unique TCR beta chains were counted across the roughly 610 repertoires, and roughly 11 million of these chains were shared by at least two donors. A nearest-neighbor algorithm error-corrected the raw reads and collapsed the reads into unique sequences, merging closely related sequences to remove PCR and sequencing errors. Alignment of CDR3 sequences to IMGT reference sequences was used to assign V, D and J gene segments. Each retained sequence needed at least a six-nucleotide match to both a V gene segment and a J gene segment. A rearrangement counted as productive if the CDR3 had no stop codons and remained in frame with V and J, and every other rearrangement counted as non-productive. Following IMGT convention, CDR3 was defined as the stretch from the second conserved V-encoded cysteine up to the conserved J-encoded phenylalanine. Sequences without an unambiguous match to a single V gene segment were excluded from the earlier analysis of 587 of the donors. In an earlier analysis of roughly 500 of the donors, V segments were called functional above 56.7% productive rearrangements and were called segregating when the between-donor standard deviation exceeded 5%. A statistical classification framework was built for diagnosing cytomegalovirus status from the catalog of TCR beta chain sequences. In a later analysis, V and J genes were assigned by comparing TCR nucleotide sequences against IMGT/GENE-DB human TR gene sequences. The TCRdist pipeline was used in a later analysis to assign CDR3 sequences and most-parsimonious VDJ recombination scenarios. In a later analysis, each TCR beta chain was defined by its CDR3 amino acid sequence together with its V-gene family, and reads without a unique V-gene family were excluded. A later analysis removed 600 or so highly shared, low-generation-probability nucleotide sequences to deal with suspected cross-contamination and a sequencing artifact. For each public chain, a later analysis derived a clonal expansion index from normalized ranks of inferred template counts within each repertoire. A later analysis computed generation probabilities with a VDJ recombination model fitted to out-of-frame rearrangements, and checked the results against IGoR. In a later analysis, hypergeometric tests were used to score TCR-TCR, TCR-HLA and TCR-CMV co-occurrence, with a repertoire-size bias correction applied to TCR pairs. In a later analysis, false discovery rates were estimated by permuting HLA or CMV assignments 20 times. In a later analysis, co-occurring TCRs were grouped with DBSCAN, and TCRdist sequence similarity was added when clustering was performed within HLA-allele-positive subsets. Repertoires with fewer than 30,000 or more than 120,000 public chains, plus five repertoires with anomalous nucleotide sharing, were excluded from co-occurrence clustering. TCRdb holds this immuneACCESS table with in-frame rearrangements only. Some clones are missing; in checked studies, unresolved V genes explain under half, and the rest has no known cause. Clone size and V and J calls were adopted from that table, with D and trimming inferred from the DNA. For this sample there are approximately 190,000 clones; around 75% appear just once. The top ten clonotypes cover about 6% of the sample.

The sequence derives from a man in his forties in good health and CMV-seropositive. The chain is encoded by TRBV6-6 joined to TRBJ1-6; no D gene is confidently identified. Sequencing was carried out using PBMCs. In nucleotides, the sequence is TGTGCCAGCAGGGGCGGGGATTCACCCCTCCACTTT. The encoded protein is CASRGGDSPLHF.